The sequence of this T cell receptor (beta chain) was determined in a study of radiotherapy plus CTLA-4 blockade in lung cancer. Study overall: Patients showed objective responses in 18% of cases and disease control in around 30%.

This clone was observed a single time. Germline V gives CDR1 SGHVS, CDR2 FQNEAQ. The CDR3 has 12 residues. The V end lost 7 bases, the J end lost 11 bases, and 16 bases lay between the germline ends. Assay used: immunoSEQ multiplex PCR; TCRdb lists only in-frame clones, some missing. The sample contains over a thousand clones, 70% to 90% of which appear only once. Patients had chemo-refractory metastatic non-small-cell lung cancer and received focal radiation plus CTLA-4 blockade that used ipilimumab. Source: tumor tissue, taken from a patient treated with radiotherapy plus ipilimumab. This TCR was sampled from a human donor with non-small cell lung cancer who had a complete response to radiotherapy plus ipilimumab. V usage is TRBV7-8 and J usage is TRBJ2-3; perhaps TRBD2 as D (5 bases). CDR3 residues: CASTGLEWGQYF. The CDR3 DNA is TGTGCCAGCACCGGACTCGAGTGGGGGCAGTATTTT.